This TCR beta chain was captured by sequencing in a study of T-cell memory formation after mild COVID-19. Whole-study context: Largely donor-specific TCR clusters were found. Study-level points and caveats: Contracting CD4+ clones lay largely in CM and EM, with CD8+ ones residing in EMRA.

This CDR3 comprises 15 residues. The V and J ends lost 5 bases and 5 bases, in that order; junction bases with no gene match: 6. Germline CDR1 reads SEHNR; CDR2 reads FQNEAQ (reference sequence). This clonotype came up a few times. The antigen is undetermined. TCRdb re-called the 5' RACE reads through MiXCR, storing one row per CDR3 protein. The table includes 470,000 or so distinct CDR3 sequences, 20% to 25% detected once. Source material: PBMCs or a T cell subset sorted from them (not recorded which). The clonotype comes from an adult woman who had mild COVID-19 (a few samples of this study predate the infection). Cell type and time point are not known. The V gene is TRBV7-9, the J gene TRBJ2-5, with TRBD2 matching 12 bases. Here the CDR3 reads CASSRRTSGAETQYF. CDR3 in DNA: TGTGCCAGCAGCCGTCGGACTAGCGGGGCCGAGACCCAGTACTTC.